The present entry profiles one T cell receptor beta chain with its context. Its antigen is undetermined. The data were taken from a study of CD8+CD57+ T cells in acquired aplastic anemia. Genomic DNA, the template, was used for profiling of the TCR beta VDJ and CDR3. One entry per CDR3 protein, called by TCRdb with MiXCR from the reads. This sample yields around 180,000 distinct CDR3 sequences, of which roughly 64% are seen a single time; 40% to 55% belongs to the top ten. Notes on the study in general: Between patients and controls, about 30 CD8+ CDR3 sequences were found in common.

Germline V lookup: CDR1 DFQATT, CDR2 SNEGSKA (reference sequence). V lost 4 bases and J lost 2, with 11 bases in between. The CDR3 totals 13 residues. The receptor's source is a human donor with severe aplastic anemia or a healthy control (not recorded which). V gene TRBV20-1 combines with J gene TRBJ1-1; tentatively, D is TRBD1 (5 bases). Sequencing used sorted CD4+, CD8+, or CD8+CD57+ T cells (not recorded which) from PBMCs. Here the CDR3 reads CSANWDENTEAFF. CDR3 bases: TGCAGTGCTAACTGGGACGAAAACACTGAAGCTTTCTTT.